These T cell receptor beta chains were read from a single sample in a study of blood T cells in healthy people across ages. TCRdb recomputed calls from the 5' RACE reads with MiXCR, one row per CDR3 protein. The sample includes under 2,000,000 distinct CDR3 sequences, around 48% of them seen just once. Sequenced input: blood. These receptor sequences come from a woman in her thirties or forties in good health. CDR3s include the opening cysteine and the closing phenylalanine or tryptophan. The order of the fields is clone size, V gene, J gene, D gene, CDR3 protein, CDR3 DNA. The D gene is left open where the match is weak. Not every row has a clone size; where given, it reads once, few, many or a size class.

-	TRBV6-5	TRBJ1-2	TRBD1	CASSSWTGGNYGYTF	TGTGCCAGCAGTTCGTGGACAGGGGGGAACTATGGCTACACCTTC
-	TRBV27	TRBJ2-5	-	CASSLNRQQETQYF	TGTGCCAGCAGTTTAAATCGGCAGCAAGAGACCCAGTACTTC
-	TRBV12-3/TRBV12-4	TRBJ1-2	-	CASSPRGAGGYTF	TGTGCCAGCAGTCCAAGGGGGGCGGGAGGCTACACCTTC
-	TRBV7-2	TRBJ2-2	TRBD1	CASSRLTGGLGELFF	TGTGCCAGCAGCCGCCTCACAGGGGGCCTCGGGGAGCTGTTTTTT
-	TRBV9	TRBJ2-5	-	CASSRGLGQYQETQYF	TGTGCCAGCAGCCGGGGCCTCGGACAGTACCAAGAGACCCAGTACTTC
-	TRBV13	TRBJ2-2	-	CASTQGRDFSGELFF	TGTGCCAGCACGCAGGGCAGGGATTTCTCCGGGGAGCTGTTTTTT
few	TRBV4-3	TRBJ1-2	TRBD1	CASSQGRPGGGYTF	TGCGCCAGCAGCCAAGGGAGGCCAGGGGGGGGCTACACCTTC
-	TRBV27	TRBJ2-3	TRBD2	CASSFGSGGAYTQYF	TGTGCCAGCAGTTTTGGCAGCGGGGGGGCATATACGCAGTATTTT
-	TRBV3-1	TRBJ2-1	-	CASSHFRAPNEQFF	TGTGCCAGCAGCCATTTCCGGGCGCCCAATGAGCAGTTCTTC
few	TRBV4-2	TRBJ2-6	TRBD2	CASSQDGEGNSGANVLTF	TGTGCCAGCAGCCAAGATGGGGAGGGCAACTCTGGGGCCAACGTCCTGACTTTC
few	TRBV12-3/TRBV12-4	TRBJ2-1	TRBD1	CASSPTKTGVLINEQFF	TGTGCCAGCAGCCCGACCAAAACAGGGGTTCTCATCAATGAGCAGTTCTTC
-	TRBV3-1	TRBJ2-7	TRBD1	CASSHRQGGHEQYF	TGTGCCAGCAGCCATCGACAGGGGGGGCACGAGCAGTACTTC
-	TRBV10-2	TRBJ1-3	-	CASRQTGNTIYF	TGCGCCAGCAGGCAGACTGGAAACACCATATATTTT
-	TRBV28	TRBJ1-5	-	CAEAGSSNQPQHF	TGTGCCGAAGCGGGGTCCAGCAATCAGCCCCAGCATTTT
once	TRBV27	TRBJ2-3	TRBD2	CASSGLAVTDTQYF	TGTGCCAGCAGTGGACTAGCGGTCACAGATACGCAGTATTTT
-	TRBV9	TRBJ1-6	-	CASSAEKGGGTPLHF	TGTGCCAGCAGCGCGGAAAAAGGTGGGGGCACACCCCTCCACTTT
-	TRBV27	TRBJ2-1	-	CASSRDWTNEQFF	TGTGCCAGCAGCCGGGACTGGACCAATGAGCAGTTCTTC
-	TRBV7-7	TRBJ2-1	-	CASSLSSTYNEQFF	TGTGCTAGCAGCTTATCCAGCACCTACAATGAGCAGTTCTTC
-	TRBV20-1	TRBJ1-1	-	CSARTGTARTEAFF	TGCAGTGCTAGAACCGGGACGGCACGCACTGAAGCTTTCTTT
-	TRBV21-1	TRBJ2-7	-	CASSKEGRGYNEQYF	TGTGCCAGCAGCAAAGAGGGACGGGGTTACAATGAGCAGTACTTC
few	TRBV7-2	TRBJ2-1	TRBD2	CASSLPRSSGGVGQFF	TGTGCCAGCAGCCTACCTCGGTCTAGCGGGGGGGTCGGGCAGTTCTTC
-	TRBV5-1	TRBJ2-7	-	CASSLAAQPTSEQYF	TGCGCCAGCAGCTTGGCGGCACAGCCTACTAGCGAGCAGTACTTC
few	TRBV27	TRBJ1-2	-	CASSVKANYGYTF	TGTGCCAGCAGTGTCAAGGCCAACTATGGCTACACCTTC
few	TRBV7-2	TRBJ1-2	TRBD1	CASSPRVGTGIGSYTF	TGTGCCAGCAGCCCGCGTGTTGGGACAGGGATTGGGAGCTACACCTTC
-	TRBV3-1	TRBJ2-7	-	CASSQSPGYEQYF	TGTGCCAGCAGCCAATCTCCAGGCTACGAGCAGTACTTC
-	TRBV7-2	TRBJ2-1	TRBD2	CASSSEAAWTSGGDEQFF	TGTGCCAGCAGCTCCGAAGCGGCATGGACTAGCGGGGGGGATGAGCAGTTCTTC